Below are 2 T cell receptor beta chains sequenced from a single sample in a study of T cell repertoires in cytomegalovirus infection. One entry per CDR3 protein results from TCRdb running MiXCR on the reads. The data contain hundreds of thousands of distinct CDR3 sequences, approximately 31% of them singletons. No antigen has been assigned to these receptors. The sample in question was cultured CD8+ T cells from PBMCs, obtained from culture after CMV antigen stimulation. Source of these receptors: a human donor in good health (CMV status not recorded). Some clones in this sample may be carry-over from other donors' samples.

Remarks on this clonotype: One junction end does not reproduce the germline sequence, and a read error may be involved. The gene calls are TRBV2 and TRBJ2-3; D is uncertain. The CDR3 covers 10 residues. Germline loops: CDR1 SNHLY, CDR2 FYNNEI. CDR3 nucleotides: TGTGCCAGCATAGGAGCGCACACCCTGTTT. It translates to CASIGAHTLF.

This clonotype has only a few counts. CDR3: CASSFTRYDGYTF. In DNA form, the CDR3 reads TGTGCCAGCAGTTTTACCCGGTACGATGGCTACACCTTC. The rearrangement uses TRBV6-5 and TRBJ1-2, with unresolved D. The CDR3 is 13 amino acids. Germline lookup yields CDR1 MNHEY and CDR2 SVGAGI. The ends were cut back, 4 bases at V and 6 bases at J, with 12 bases in the middle.